This passage covers 20 T cell receptor beta chains from one sample sequenced in a study of shared clonotypes between healthy human individuals. This table comes from immunoSEQ multiplex PCR, and its TCRdb copy is limited to in-frame clones, with some not included. The data show about 460,000 clones, 75% to 80% seen once. Input material: PBMCs. The origin of the receptors is a woman aged 40 to 55 in good health. Some clones in this sample may be carry-over from other donors' samples.

In its sample, this clone was seen many times. This rearrangement joins TRBV5-4 to TRBJ1-2; 9 bases match TRBD1. CDR3 length equals 13 residues. Germline lookup yields CDR1 SGHNT and CDR2 YYREEE (reference sequence). Germline trimming cut 7 bases from V and 6 bases from J; bases unmatched to any gene: 7. The DNA for the CDR3 is TGTGCCAGCCGGGACAGGGTGGTGCATGGCTACACCTTC. It is translated as CASRDRVVHGYTF.

This chain joins TRBV28 and TRBJ1-1; D gene unclear. The CDR3 length is 13 residues. In germline, CDR1 is MDHEN, CDR2 SYDVKM. Trimming took 6 bases from V and 1 from J, leaving 9 bases between them. The CDR3 loop is CASSPPENTEAFF. Here the CDR3 DNA reads TGTGCCAGCAGCCCCCCGGAGAACACTGAAGCTTTCTTT.

A remark on this clone: The sample contains more than one DNA sequence encoding this CDR3. The chain couples TRBV7-3 to TRBJ2-1; TRBD1 is a possible D gene (6 bases). This CDR3 has 15 amino acids. V was shortened by 3 bases and J by 5 bases, with 14 bases between the two germline ends. In germline, CDR1 is SGHTA, CDR2 FQGTGA. CDR3 nucleotides: TGTGCCAGCAGCTTGAGTCCAGGGGAGCACAATGAGCAGTTCTTC. Amino acid sequence: CASSLSPGEHNEQFF.

The chain joins TRBV29-1 to TRBJ1-1, with no clear D. CDR1 and CDR2 (germline): SQVTM, ANQGSEA. This CDR3 is 11 amino acids long. Trimming stripped 4 bases from V and 8 bases from J, with 11 bases between. CDR3 sequence (DNA): TGCAGCGTTGCACCACTCGCCGAAGCTTTCTTT. It codes for CSVAPLAEAFF.

The V gene is TRBV5-1, the J gene TRBJ2-3, with TRBD2 matching 13 bases. The CDR3 totals 17 residues. The V gene's germline CDR1 is SGHRS and CDR2 YFSETQ. The V gene end was trimmed by 7 bases and the J gene end by 4 bases; junction bases not matched to a gene: 12. In DNA, the CDR3 is TGCGCCAGCGGCGCCGGGGGACTAGCGGGAAGGTCAGATACGCAGTATTTT. Translation gives CASGAGGLAGRSDTQYF.

The chain has TRBV2 and TRBJ1-3, with 7 bases that match TRBD1. The germline V gene has CDR1 SNHLY and CDR2 FYNNEI. V gave up 6 bases and J gave up 2 bases; unmatched junction bases: 7. The CDR3 has 15 residues. DNA for the CDR3: TGTGCCAGCAGGGATGACAGGGCGGCTGGAAACACCATATATTTT. Its protein product is CASRDDRAAGNTIYF. The full variable domain, with the rest looked up from reference TRBV2 and TRBJ1-3, is EPEVTQTPSHQVTQMGQEVILRCVPISNHLYFYWYRQILGQKVEFLVSFYNNEISEKSEIFDDQFSVERPDGSNFTLKIRSTKLEDSAMYFCASRDDRAAGNTIYFGEGSWLTVV.

The genes are TRBV4-3 and TRBJ1-2; a possible D gene is TRBD1 (6 bases). The CDR3 runs 16 residues. V lost 1 base and J lost 8, with 20 bases in between. Germline assignment: CDR1 LGHNA and CDR2 YSLEER. CDR3 nucleotide sequence: TGCGCCAGCAGCCAAGCCCGACAGGCCCCCGGCTACGGCTACACCTTC. Protein: CASSQARQAPGYGYTF.

The chain combines TRBV5-1 with TRBJ2-7; weak D call: TRBD1 (5 bases). This CDR3 comprises 13 residues. Germline V gene sequence: CDR1 SGHRS, CDR2 YFSETQ. Trimming pared 2 bases from V and 4 bases from J, leaving 10 bases between. CDR3 residues: CASSLGDRYEQYF. CDR3 sequence (DNA): TGCGCCAGCAGCTTAGGGGATCGGTACGAGCAGTACTTC.

This chain connects TRBV28 to TRBJ1-5; 9 nucleotides match TRBD1. Trimming cost V 6 bases and J 2 bases; bases outside gene matches: 8. Looked up from germline, CDR1 is MDHEN and CDR2 is SYDVKM. This CDR3 has 16 residues. The DNA of the CDR3 is TGTGCCAGCAGCCCGTTACAGGGGGCTGGCAATCAGCCCCAGCATTTT. Translation: CASSPLQGAGNQPQHF.

V usage is TRBV19 and J usage is TRBJ1-5; D call uncertain. Germline V lookup: CDR1 LNHDA, CDR2 SQIVND (reference sequence). The CDR3 extends over 13 amino acids. With 7 bases removed from V and 4 bases from J, the gap between germline ends came to 11 bases. For the CDR3, the DNA is TGTGCCAGTACCGCGGGTGGGAATCAGCCCCAGCATTTT. Its translation: CASTAGGNQPQHF. The variable domain in full, with the rest retrieved from reference TRBV19 and TRBJ1-5, is DGGITQSPKYLFRKEGQNVTLSCEQNLNHDAMYWYRQDPGQGLRLIYYSQIVNDFQKGDIAEGYSVSREKKESFPLTVTSAQKNPTAFYLCASTAGGNQPQHFGDGTRLSIL.

There are a few counts of this clone. This sequence is one base from a far larger clone and is likely a read error. The chain is built from TRBV2 and TRBJ1-3, with D hard to call. CDR3 length: 15 residues. CDR1 and CDR2 from the germline V gene are SNHLY and FYNNEI. V was cut by 7 bases and J by 0 bases, with 13 bases left in between. As DNA, the CDR3 is TGTGCCAGCAAACAGTCTTGGAGCTCTGGAAACACCATATATTTT. As protein: CASKQSWSSGNTIYF.

The chain is built from TRBV2 and TRBJ1-4, with a weak D call TRBD1 (5 bases). Trimming took off 9 bases at V and 6 bases at J, with 17 bases between the two ends. CDR3 length: 14 amino acids. From germline, CDR1 is SNHLY and CDR2 FYNNEI. This CDR3 reads CASDGSRGYEKLFF. In nucleotides, the CDR3 is TGTGCCAGTGATGGGTCTAGGGGTTATGAAAAACTGTTTTTT.

The chain recombines TRBV6-5 with TRBJ2-7, with D tentatively TRBD1 (6 bases). Trimming left V 11 bases short and J 3 bases short, with 23 bases between. The CDR3 is 15 amino acids. Germline loops: CDR1 MNHEY, CDR2 SVGAGI. CDR3 sequence: CAYRPKLTGIYEQYF. As DNA, the CDR3 is TGTGCCTACCGCCCTAAACTCACAGGGATCTACGAGCAGTACTTC.

CDR3 bases: TGTGCCAGCAGCTCGGTCGGGGATGAGCAGTTCTTC. Its protein is CASSSVGDEQFF. The genes are TRBV7-9 and TRBJ2-1; TRBD2 is a possible D gene (5 bases). Trimming removed 4 bases from V and 8 bases from J, with 9 bases in between. Germline V gives CDR1 SEHNR, CDR2 FQNEAQ (reference sequence). The CDR3 totals 12 residues.

The chain employs TRBV5-4 and TRBJ2-1; TRBD1 aligns across 7 bases. The J segment lost 7 bases and the V segment lost 0 bases, leaving 7 bases of the junction unmatched. Germline V gene data show CDR1 as SGHNT and CDR2 as YYREEE (reference sequence). CDR3 length: 15 residues. The CDR3 protein is CASSLDRGNANEQFF. DNA of the CDR3: TGTGCCAGCAGCTTGGACAGGGGAAATGCAAATGAGCAGTTCTTC.

CDR3 in amino acids: CASSPGSTEAFF. The CDR3 bases are TGTGCCAGCAGCCCTGGGAGCACTGAAGCTTTCTTT. The genes are TRBV7-9 and TRBJ1-1; D call uncertain. Germline assignment: CDR1 SEHNR and CDR2 FQNEAQ (reference sequence). Trimming left V 5 bases short and J 4 bases short, with 8 bases between. CDR3 length: 12 amino acids.

This chain connects TRBV28 to TRBJ2-1; D is undetermined. Germline V lookup: CDR1 MDHEN, CDR2 SYDVKM. Deletions cut 2 bases from V and 6 bases from J, with 14 bases between. The CDR3 has 15 amino acids. In nucleotides, the CDR3 is TGTGCCAGCAGTTTACCCTACTCGTCTGGCAATGAGCAGTTCTTC. Amino acid sequence: CASSLPYSSGNEQFF.

This chain uses TRBV27 with TRBJ1-5; 7 bases map to TRBD1. The CDR3 is 15 residues long. With V trimmed by 3 bases and J by 2 bases, 4 bases remained unmatched. Germline V gives CDR1 MNHEY, CDR2 SMNVEV (reference sequence). CDR3 sequence: CASSFNRGRNQPQHF. The CDR3, as DNA: TGTGCCAGCAGTTTTAACAGGGGCCGCAATCAGCCCCAGCATTTT.

The CDR3 coding sequence is TGCGCCAGCACCCCCGGGACGGGGAACACTGAAGCTTTCTTT. Translation: CASTPGTGNTEAFF. The chain combines TRBV5-1 with TRBJ1-1, with a weak D call TRBD1 (5 bases). Per germline, CDR1 SGHRS and CDR2 YFSETQ. Between the trimmed V and J ends, which lost 6 bases and 1 base, there was a span of 13 bases. This CDR3 is 14 amino acids long.

The J gene is TRBJ2-7, the V gene TRBV7-2, with D possibly being TRBD1 (6 bases). V lost 2 bases and J lost 4, with 18 bases in between. Germline V gene data show CDR1 as SGHTA and CDR2 as FQGNSA. This CDR3 region has 16 residues. CDR3 amino acids: CASSLLPHRTEYEQYF. CDR3 nucleotide sequence: TGTGCCAGCAGCTTACTACCGCACCGGACAGAGTACGAGCAGTACTTC.